The entry that follows covers one T cell receptor beta chain sequence. The antigen remains undetermined. Clones were read by immunoSEQ multiplex PCR, and TCRdb kept only the in-frame ones, dropping some. The data hold 6,600 or so clones, with around 90% observed a single time. This specimen comes from a study of chemoradiotherapy in HPV16-positive cancers. As for the study in general: Candidate HPV-specific clones and shared TCR motifs came from a couple of HPV16-positive patients.

The CDR3 has 15 residues. Trimming removed 1 base at V and 14 bases at J, with 23 bases between. Germline V gene sequence: CDR1 SGHNT, CDR2 YENEEA. Whole-study results and caveats: In HPV16-positive patients, HPV-responsive T-cell expansion tracked better recurrence-free survival. During treatment, candidate HPV-specific clones and E7-related motifs expanded in tumor.

Repertoires were sampled repeatedly during chemoradiotherapy. Sequenced here: tumor tissue, sampled from a patient who underwent chemoradiotherapy. This sequence was found in a human donor with HPV-associated anogenital cancer. The V and J genes are TRBV11-3 and TRBJ1-2; D not certain. This chain's CDR3 is CASSLGGGGPRVETF. CDR3 nucleotide sequence: TGTGCCAGCAGCTTAGGAGGCGGTGGACCCCGGGTAGAAACCTTC.